The 17 T cell receptor beta chains reported below all come from one sample, sequenced in a study of blood T cell repertoires in COVID-19. Only in-frame clones appear in the TCRdb table, and some are missing; sequencing was by immunoSEQ multiplex PCR. The sample holds approximately 75,000 clones, 80% to 90% seen once. The sample comprised peripheral blood. These TCRs come from a woman in her forties or fifties with acute or convalescent COVID-19.

The V call is TRBV4-3, the J call TRBJ1-1; unclear D gene. The CDR3 runs 14 residues. The germline CDR1 and CDR2 sequences are LGHNA and YSLEER. The ends were cut back, 4 bases at V and 1 base at J, with 10 bases in the middle. CDR3 coding DNA: TGCGCCAGCAGCCGGGCACAAACGAACACTGAAGCTTTCTTT. It codes for CASSRAQTNTEAFF.

V usage is TRBV6-2 or TRBV6-3 and J usage is TRBJ2-1, with 12 bases aligning to TRBD2. This CDR3 comprises 16 residues. After removal of 2 bases from V and 4 bases from J, the junction contained 3 bases not matched to a gene. Looked up from germline, CDR1 is MNHEY and CDR2 is SVGEGT. The CDR3 loop is CASSYLGTSGYNEQFF. As DNA, the CDR3 is TGTGCCAGCAGTTACCTCGGGACTAGCGGGTACAATGAGCAGTTCTTC.

The V gene is TRBV6-5, the J gene TRBJ1-5; D not resolved. This CDR3 is 14 amino acids long. Trimming took 10 bases from V and 4 from J, leaving 17 bases between them. CDR1 and CDR2 (germline): MNHEY, SVGAGI. The CDR3: CATRGESDNQPQHF. The CDR3 nucleotides read TGTGCCACTCGGGGAGAAAGTGATAATCAGCCCCAGCATTTT.

The genes are TRBV7-2 and TRBJ1-5, with TRBD1 matching 8 bases. Losses at the gene ends were 2 bases for V and 7 bases for J; bases not matched to a gene: 4. CDR3 length: 14 residues. Per the germline V gene, CDR1 is SGHTA and CDR2 is FQGNSA. CDR3 loop: CASSLRQGAQPQHF. In DNA, the CDR3 is TGTGCCAGCAGCTTACGGCAGGGGGCCCAGCCCCAGCATTTT.

The genes are TRBV5-1 and TRBJ1-6; D is perhaps TRBD1 (5 bases). The germline V gene encodes CDR1 SGHRS and CDR2 YFSETQ. This CDR3 has 13 amino acids. Trimming removed 0 bases from V and 13 bases from J, with 11 bases in between. This CDR3 is CASSLGRGDPLHF. The CDR3 nucleotides read TGCGCCAGCAGCTTGGGGCGGGGGGACCCCCTCCACTTT.

The chain recombines TRBV2 with TRBJ2-7; TRBD2 matches at 7 bases. V shed 8 bases and J 3 bases; nucleotides not matched to a gene: 10. Germline V gene data show CDR1 as SNHLY and CDR2 as FYNNEI. The CDR3 consists of 14 residues. CDR3 sequence reads: CASEKGGVGYEQYF. CDR3 DNA sequence: TGTGCCAGCGAGAAGGGAGGGGTGGGCTACGAGCAGTACTTC.

This clone was recorded only once. The chain combines TRBV2 with TRBJ2-1; 10 positions match TRBD2. The V segment lost 7 bases and the J segment 4 bases; nucleotides outside the gene matches: 10. Germline loops: CDR1 SNHLY, CDR2 FYNNEI. The CDR3 has 16 residues. Here the CDR3 reads CASTAGGPGGYNEQFF. The CDR3 coding sequence is TGTGCCAGCACAGCGGGAGGGCCTGGGGGGTACAATGAGCAGTTCTTC.

The sample holds a few counts of this clone. This sequence joins TRBV19 and TRBJ2-7; tentative D call: TRBD1 (6 bases). V gave up 7 bases and J gave up 4 bases, with 20 bases separating them. In germline, CDR1 is LNHDA, CDR2 SQIVND (reference sequence). The CDR3 contains 15 residues. The chain's CDR3 is CASTPQGQGVYEQYF. CDR3 nucleotide sequence: TGTGCCAGTACCCCCCAGGGGCAGGGTGTTTACGAGCAGTACTTC.

This chain uses TRBV11-2 with TRBJ2-2; D is uncertain. The CDR3 is 11 residues long. Trimming took 6 bases from V and 8 from J, leaving 7 bases between them. Germline lookup yields CDR1 SGHAT and CDR2 FQNNGV. In nucleotides, the CDR3 is TGTGCCAGCAGATCCAGGGGGGAGCTGTTTTTT. Translated: CASRSRGELFF.

This clone has just a few counts. This chain uses TRBV9 with TRBJ2-7; D is perhaps TRBD2 (5 bases). Germline values: CDR1 SGDLS, CDR2 YYNGEE. V lost 0 bases and J lost 2, with 12 bases in between. CDR3 length: 15 amino acids. This CDR3 reads CASSVDPSGTYEQYF. DNA of the CDR3: TGTGCCAGCAGCGTAGACCCCTCCGGGACCTACGAGCAGTACTTC.

This chain connects TRBV6-5 to TRBJ1-2, with no clear D. Germline CDR1 is MNHEY and CDR2 is SVGAGI. The CDR3 is made up of 11 amino acids. V was pared by 2 bases and J by 7 bases, with 5 bases between. CDR3 sequence (DNA): TGTGCCAGCAGTTACAACAGTGGCTACACCTTC. This codes for CASSYNSGYTF.

In this sample, this clone turned up a few times. The chain employs TRBV18 and TRBJ1-2; D not resolved. Trimming pared 3 bases from V and 2 bases from J, leaving 19 bases between. Germline V gene data show CDR1 as KGHSH and CDR2 as LQKENI. The CDR3 consists of 17 residues. The CDR3 here is CASSPLEGAGLNYGYTF. In DNA, the CDR3 is TGTGCCAGCTCACCCTTAGAGGGAGCCGGATTAAACTATGGCTACACCTTC.

V usage is TRBV18 and J usage is TRBJ2-1, with D tentatively TRBD1 (6 bases). This CDR3 has 16 amino acids. Germline CDR1 KGHSH, CDR2 LQKENI. Trimming took 0 bases from V and 0 from J, leaving 9 bases between them. CDR3: CASSPPLGGSYNEQFF. The CDR3 nucleotides read TGTGCCAGCTCACCACCCCTAGGGGGCTCCTACAATGAGCAGTTCTTC.

This chain links TRBV27 with TRBJ1-2; a possible D gene is TRBD1 (6 bases). V was pared by 0 bases and J by 5 bases, with 13 bases between. Germline CDR1 and CDR2: MNHEY and SMNVEV (reference sequence). The CDR3 is 15 residues long. CDR3 sequence (DNA): TGTGCCAGCAGTTTATCACTCAGAGGGGGATATGGCTACACCTTC. This sequence encodes CASSLSLRGGYGYTF.

Only one count was recorded for this clone. The V call is TRBV10-3, the J call TRBJ2-2, with D perhaps matching TRBD2 (5 bases). The length of the CDR3 is 16 residues. V dropped 4 bases and J dropped 6 bases, with 18 bases sitting between them. Germline values: CDR1 ENHRY, CDR2 SYGVKD. This CDR3 is CAISGERIGRAGELFF. CDR3 nucleotides: TGTGCCATCAGTGGGGAGCGGATAGGACGGGCCGGGGAGCTGTTTTTT.

This clone appeared once. V and J are TRBV7-9 and TRBJ2-1; 11 bases line up with TRBD2. The CDR3 runs 18 residues. Per the germline V gene, CDR1 is SEHNR and CDR2 is FQNEAQ (reference sequence). Trimming removed 1 base from V and 3 bases from J; junction bases left unmatched: 8. In DNA form, the CDR3 reads TGTGCCAGCAGCTTAGGGGCACTAGCGGGAGACTTCTACAATGAGCAGTTCTTC. This sequence encodes CASSLGALAGDFYNEQFF.

J is TRBJ2-1 and V is TRBV7-2; 8 nucleotides align to TRBD1. Germline V gives CDR1 SGHTA, CDR2 FQGNSA. J lost 5 bases, V lost 5 bases, and 5 bases had no gene match. The CDR3 loop spans 14 amino acids. In DNA, the CDR3 is TGTGCCAGCAGCCGGACAGGGAAACACAATGAGCAGTTCTTC. Translated, it gives CASSRTGKHNEQFF. Together with reference TRBV7-2 and TRBJ2-1, the CDR3 gives the full variable domain: GAGVSQSPSNKVTEKGKDVELRCDPISGHTALYWYRQSLGQGLEFLIYFQGNSAPDKSGLPSDRFSAERTGGSVSTLTIQRTQQEDSAVYLCASSRTGKHNEQFFGPGTRLTVL.